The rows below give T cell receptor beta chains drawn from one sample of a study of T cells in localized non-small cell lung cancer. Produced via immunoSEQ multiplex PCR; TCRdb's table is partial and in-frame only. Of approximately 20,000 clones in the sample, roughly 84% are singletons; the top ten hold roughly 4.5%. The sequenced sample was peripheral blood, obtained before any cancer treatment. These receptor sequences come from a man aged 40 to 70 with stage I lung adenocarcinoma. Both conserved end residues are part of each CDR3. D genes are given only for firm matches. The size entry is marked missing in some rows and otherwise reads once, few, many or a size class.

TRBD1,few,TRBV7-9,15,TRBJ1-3,TGTGCCAGCAGCTTCGGGACAGGGTCTGGAAACACCATATATTTT,CASSFGTGSGNTIYF
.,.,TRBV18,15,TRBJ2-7,TGTGCCAGCTCACTACAGGCAAATCCCCTCTACGAGCAGTACTTC,CASSLQANPLYEQYF
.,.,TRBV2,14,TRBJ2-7,TGTGCCAGCCTGGGCGGCCCCTCCTCCTACGAGCAGTACTTC,CASLGGPSSYEQYF
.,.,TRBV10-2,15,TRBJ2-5,TGCGCCAGCGGAGGAGACAGCATTGGGCAAGAGACCCAGTACTTC,CASGGDSIGQETQYF
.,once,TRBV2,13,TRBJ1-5,TGTGCCAGCAGAACATATAGCAATCAGCCCCAGCATTTT,CASRTYSNQPQHF
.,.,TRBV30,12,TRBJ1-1,TGTGCCTGGAGCTCGGGAAACACTGAAGCTTTCTTT,CAWSSGNTEAFF
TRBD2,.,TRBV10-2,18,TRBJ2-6,TGCGCCAGCAGTGAAATTCGGGACTATGGCTCTGGGGCCAACGTCCTGACTTTC,CASSEIRDYGSGANVLTF
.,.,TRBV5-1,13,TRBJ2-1,TGCGCCAGCAGCGCGGACAGAAACAATGAGCAGTTCTTC,CASSADRNNEQFF
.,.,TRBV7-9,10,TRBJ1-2,TGTGCCAGCTCAAACTATGGCTACACCTTC,CASSNYGYTF
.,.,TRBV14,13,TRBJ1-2,TGTGCCAGCAGCGACGACAGTTCTTATGGCTACACCTTC,CASSDDSSYGYTF
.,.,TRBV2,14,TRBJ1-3,TGTGCCAGCAATGAGAGGGGCACGAGAAACACCATATATTTT,CASNERGTRNTIYF
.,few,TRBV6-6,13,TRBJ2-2,TGTGCCTGGCGTTCAACAGCCACCGGGGAGCTGTTTTTT,CAWRSTATGELFF
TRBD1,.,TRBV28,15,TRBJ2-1,TGTGCCAGCAGTGTACCGGGACAGCCCTACAATGAGCAGTTCTTC,CASSVPGQPYNEQFF
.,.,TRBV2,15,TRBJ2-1,TGTGCCAGCAGTACCGACATGAGCTCCTACAATGAGCAGTTCTTC,CASSTDMSSYNEQFF
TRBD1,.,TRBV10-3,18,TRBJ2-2,TGTGCCATCAGTGAGCTCTTCGGATCCCACAGGGGCACCGGGGAGCTGTTTTTT,CAISELFGSHRGTGELFF
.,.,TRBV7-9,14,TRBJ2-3,TGTGCCAGCAGCCGACGACTAGACACAGATACGCAGTATTTT,CASSRRLDTDTQYF
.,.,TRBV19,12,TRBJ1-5,TGTGCCAGTACAGGCATCAATCAGCCCCAGCATTTT,CASTGINQPQHF
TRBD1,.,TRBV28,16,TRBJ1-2,TGTGCCAGCAGTACCCTAACAGGGGAAGGGGGCTATGGCTACACCTTC,CASSTLTGEGGYGYTF
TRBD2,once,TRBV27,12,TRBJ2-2,TGTGCCAGCAGTTTGGGAGGGCGGGAGCTGTTTTTT,CASSLGGRELFF
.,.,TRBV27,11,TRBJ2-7,TGTGCCAGCAGCTGGGGGACGGAGCAGTACTTC,CASSWGTEQYF